This entry describes one T cell receptor (beta chain). Within the sample, other DNA sequences also encode this same CDR3. The data belong to a study of control samples from healthy donors and cancer patients. The CDR3 sequence is 13 residues long. V was shortened by 6 bases and J by 4 bases, with 10 bases between the two germline ends. Germline V gives CDR1 MNHEY, CDR2 SMNVEV (reference sequence). The data were produced by immunoSEQ multiplex PCR, yet TCRdb's version contains in-frame clones alone and is incomplete. This sample has 120,000 to 150,000 clones, with about 90% found just once. The receptor comes from a man aged 25-40 years in good health. J is TRBJ1-5 and V is TRBV27; maybe TRBD1 (6 bases). The sequenced sample was blood. For the CDR3, the DNA is TGTGCCAGCAGGGACAGTGGGAATCAGCCCCAGCATTTT. Amino acid sequence: CASRDSGNQPQHF.